A selection of T cell receptor beta chains follows, all from one sample in a study of blood T cell repertoires in COVID-19. The assay was immunoSEQ multiplex PCR, and TCRdb's table has in-frame clones only and misses some. Of 93,000 or so clones detected, roughly 84% appear once; the ten largest clones hold about 11%. Sequences were obtained from peripheral blood. Receptors originate from a human donor in a cohort sampled during active COVID-19. Each CDR3 is given with its conserved first and last residue. The order of the fields is J gene, V gene, CDR3 length, CDR3 protein.

j_gene: TRBJ1-2
v_gene: TRBV18
len: 14
CDR3aa: CASSPGATNYGYTF

j_gene: TRBJ2-7
v_gene: TRBV4-1
len: 14
CDR3aa: CASSPTGRENEQYF

j_gene: TRBJ1-3
v_gene: TRBV6-5
len: 15
CDR3aa: CAGGSSSLSGNTIYF

j_gene: TRBJ1-4
v_gene: TRBV9
len: 15
CDR3aa: CASSLGTGRNEKLFF

j_gene: TRBJ2-2
v_gene: TRBV6-5
len: 15
CDR3aa: CASRLGGRNTGELFF

j_gene: TRBJ2-1
v_gene: TRBV11-2
len: 12
CDR3aa: CASSWAGNEQFF

j_gene: TRBJ1-1
v_gene: TRBV3-1/TRBV3-2
len: 13
CDR3aa: CASSQLRNTEAFF

j_gene: TRBJ2-7
v_gene: TRBV6-5
len: 13
CDR3aa: CASSLEPPDEQYF

j_gene: TRBJ2-3
v_gene: TRBV18
len: 14
CDR3aa: CASSTSILASTQYF

j_gene: TRBJ1-2
v_gene: TRBV5-5
len: 13
CDR3aa: CASSLGGEYGYTF

j_gene: TRBJ2-5
v_gene: TRBV5-6
len: 14
CDR3aa: CASTKRGAKETQYF

j_gene: TRBJ2-2
v_gene: TRBV6-5
len: 15
CDR3aa: CASTRAGGRVEELFF

j_gene: TRBJ1-5
v_gene: TRBV20-1
len: 13
CDR3aa: CSASISAGQPQHF

j_gene: TRBJ1-5
v_gene: TRBV5-1
len: 14
CDR3aa: CASSLAGDNQPQHF

j_gene: TRBJ1-1
v_gene: TRBV19
len: 15
CDR3aa: CASSPGRRSNTEAFF

j_gene: TRBJ1-1
v_gene: TRBV12-5
len: 14
CDR3aa: CASGLVGRNTEAFF

j_gene: TRBJ1-5
v_gene: TRBV3-1/TRBV3-2
len: 14
CDR3aa: CASSHRYSNQPQHF

j_gene: TRBJ1-4
v_gene: TRBV19
len: 12
CDR3aa: CASSIKTGKLFF

j_gene: TRBJ2-2
v_gene: TRBV4-3
len: 15
CDR3aa: CASSQRGISTGELFF

j_gene: TRBJ1-1
v_gene: TRBV20-1
len: 11
CDR3aa: CSASSGHEAFF

j_gene: TRBJ1-1
v_gene: TRBV5-1
len: 15
CDR3aa: CASSSQAGLNTEAFF

j_gene: TRBJ1-4
v_gene: TRBV7-2
len: 18
CDR3aa: CASSPKGVDRVSNEKLFF

j_gene: TRBJ1-1
v_gene: TRBV5-1
len: 13
CDR3aa: CASRNTGGTEAFF

j_gene: TRBJ1-5
v_gene: TRBV6-1
len: 16
CDR3aa: CASSEPTGTGGQPQHF

j_gene: TRBJ2-1
v_gene: TRBV19
len: 17
CDR3aa: CASSIVFGTGRSNEQFF

j_gene: TRBJ1-1
v_gene: TRBV6-5
len: 13
CDR3aa: CASSYGERYEAFF

j_gene: TRBJ2-6
v_gene: TRBV5-1
len: 17
CDR3aa: CASSFKEEPSGANVLTF

j_gene: TRBJ1-2
v_gene: TRBV11-3
len: 12
CDR3aa: CASSLEGVGYTF

j_gene: TRBJ1-6
v_gene: TRBV7-6
len: 13
CDR3aa: CASSTRENSPLHF

j_gene: TRBJ2-7
v_gene: TRBV15
len: 15
CDR3aa: CATSRSRGPGYEQYF

j_gene: TRBJ1-1
v_gene: TRBV6-5
len: 14
CDR3aa: CASSPEYLVTEAFF

j_gene: TRBJ1-3
v_gene: TRBV5-1
len: 15
CDR3aa: CASSGGGRSGNTIYF

j_gene: TRBJ2-1
v_gene: TRBV11-2
len: 14
CDR3aa: CASSPGVGPNEQFF

j_gene: TRBJ2-5
v_gene: TRBV7-9
len: 14
CDR3aa: CASRGLAEVETQYF

j_gene: TRBJ1-1
v_gene: TRBV5-1
len: 15
CDR3aa: CASSLARGRNTEAFF

j_gene: TRBJ1-6
v_gene: TRBV27
len: 16
CDR3aa: CASSLFGDRVNSPLHF

j_gene: TRBJ1-2
v_gene: TRBV3-1/TRBV3-2
len: 12
CDR3aa: CASSSGGGGYTF

j_gene: TRBJ1-4
v_gene: TRBV4-1
len: 17
CDR3aa: CASSHTGRGVTNEKLFF

j_gene: TRBJ1-2
v_gene: TRBV27
len: 13
CDR3aa: CASSFAAGYGYTF

j_gene: TRBJ1-3
v_gene: TRBV7-3
len: 13
CDR3aa: CASSSRGGNTIYF

j_gene: TRBJ2-7
v_gene: TRBV7-6
len: 15
CDR3aa: CASRLGPDRSYEQYF

j_gene: TRBJ2-5
v_gene: TRBV13
len: 17
CDR3aa: CASSFSGLAVGAETQYF

j_gene: TRBJ2-7
v_gene: TRBV2
len: 14
CDR3aa: CASRDRTGSYEQYF

j_gene: TRBJ1-3
v_gene: TRBV5-3
len: 15
CDR3aa: CARRATGGSGNTIYF

j_gene: TRBJ1-2
v_gene: TRBV2
len: 13
CDR3aa: CASIYRGGYGYTF

j_gene: TRBJ1-5
v_gene: TRBV18
len: 15
CDR3aa: CASSNDGLSNQPQHF

j_gene: TRBJ2-3
v_gene: TRBV3-1/TRBV3-2
len: 18
CDR3aa: CASSQGTSGVTRTDTQYF

j_gene: TRBJ2-3
v_gene: TRBV2
len: 14
CDR3aa: CASGLAGATDTQYF

j_gene: TRBJ1-2
v_gene: TRBV4-3
len: 15
CDR3aa: CASSQDTPASGGYTF

j_gene: TRBJ2-5
v_gene: TRBV5-4
len: 15
CDR3aa: CASSPRARGQETQYF

j_gene: TRBJ1-2
v_gene: TRBV18
len: 12
CDR3aa: CASSPDSYGYTF

j_gene: TRBJ1-2
v_gene: TRBV2
len: 12
CDR3aa: CASSLLNYGYTF